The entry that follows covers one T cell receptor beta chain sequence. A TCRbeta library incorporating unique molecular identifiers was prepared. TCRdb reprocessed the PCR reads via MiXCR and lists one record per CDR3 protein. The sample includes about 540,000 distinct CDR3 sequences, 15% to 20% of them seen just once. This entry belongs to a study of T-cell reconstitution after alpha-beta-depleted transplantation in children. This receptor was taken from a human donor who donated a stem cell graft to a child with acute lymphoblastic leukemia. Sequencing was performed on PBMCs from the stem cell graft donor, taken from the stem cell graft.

CDR3 sequence (DNA): TGTGCCAGCTCACCAGGGGGGGGACTCTACAATGAGCAGTTCTTC. Its protein is CASSPGGGLYNEQFF. The gene calls are TRBV18 and TRBJ2-1; 7 bases align to TRBD2. V dropped 2 bases and J dropped 3; count of bases not matched to a gene: 4. From germline, CDR1 is KGHSH and CDR2 LQKENI. CDR3 length: 15 amino acids.